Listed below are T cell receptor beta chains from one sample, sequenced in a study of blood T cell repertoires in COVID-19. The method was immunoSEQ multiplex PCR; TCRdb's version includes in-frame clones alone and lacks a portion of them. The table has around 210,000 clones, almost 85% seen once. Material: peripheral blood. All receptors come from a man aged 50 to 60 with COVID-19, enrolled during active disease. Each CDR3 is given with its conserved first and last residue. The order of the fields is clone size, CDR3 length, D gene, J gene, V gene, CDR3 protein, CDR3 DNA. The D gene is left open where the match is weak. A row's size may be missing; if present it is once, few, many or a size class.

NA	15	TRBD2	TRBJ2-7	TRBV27	CASSPTSGGPYEQYF	TGTGCCAGCAGTCCCACTAGCGGGGGTCCCTACGAGCAGTACTTC
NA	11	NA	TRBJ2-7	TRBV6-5	CASRTGLQQYF	TGTGCCAGCAGAACAGGGCTCCAGCAGTACTTC
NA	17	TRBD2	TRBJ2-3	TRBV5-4	CASNRGLAGGSTDTQYF	TGTGCCAGCAACCGCGGACTAGCGGGGGGGAGCACAGATACGCAGTATTTT
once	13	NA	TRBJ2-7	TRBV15	CATSRDVGDEQYF	TGTGCCACCAGCAGAGATGTGGGAGACGAGCAGTACTTC
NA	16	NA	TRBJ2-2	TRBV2	CASGLRGGANTGELFF	TGTGCGAGTGGACTCAGGGGCGGAGCGAACACCGGGGAGCTGTTTTTT
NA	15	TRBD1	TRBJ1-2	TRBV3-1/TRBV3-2	CASSHWDRVGYGYTF	TGTGCCAGCAGCCACTGGGACAGGGTAGGCTATGGCTACACCTTC
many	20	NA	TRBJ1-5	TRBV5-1	CASRSPPGWGVRCCNQPQHF	TGCGCCAGCAGGTCTCCTCCAGGGTGGGGGGTCCGATGTTGCAATCAGCCCCAGCATTTT
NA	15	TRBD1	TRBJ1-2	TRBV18	CASSPSWGQMSGYTF	TGTGCCAGCTCACCCTCATGGGGACAGATGAGTGGCTACACCTTC
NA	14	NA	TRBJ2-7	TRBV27	CASSLDRSSYEQYF	TGTGCCAGCAGTTTAGACAGGAGCTCCTACGAGCAGTACTTC
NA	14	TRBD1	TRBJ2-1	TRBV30	CAWSAGTAYNEQFF	TGTGCCTGGAGTGCCGGGACAGCCTACAATGAGCAGTTCTTC
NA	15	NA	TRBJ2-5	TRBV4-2	CASSQDSGSQETQYF	TGTGCCAGCAGCCAAGATAGCGGATCACAAGAGACCCAGTACTTC
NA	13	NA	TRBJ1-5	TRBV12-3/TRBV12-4	CASSFNSNQPQHF	TGTGCCAGCAGTTTCAATAGCAATCAGCCCCAGCATTTT
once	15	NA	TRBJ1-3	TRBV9	CASSVGQFTGNTIYF	TGTGCCAGCAGCGTAGGCCAGTTTACTGGAAACACCATATATTTT
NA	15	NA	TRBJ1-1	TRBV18	CASSLNLGMNTEAFF	TGTGCCAGCTCACTCAACTTGGGCATGAACACTGAAGCTTTCTTT
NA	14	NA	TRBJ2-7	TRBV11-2	CASSPLSGVYEQYF	TGTGCCAGCAGCCCCCTTTCCGGGGTCTACGAGCAGTACTTC
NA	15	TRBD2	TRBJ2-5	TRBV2	CASTRLAGAQETQYF	TGTGCCAGCACCCGACTAGCGGGGGCCCAAGAGACCCAGTACTTC
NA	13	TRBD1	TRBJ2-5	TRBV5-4	CASSLQGAETQYF	TGTGCCAGCAGCTTGCAGGGGGCAGAGACCCAGTACTTC
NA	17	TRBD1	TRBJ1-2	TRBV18	CASSPGTGGSTNYGYTF	TGTGCCAGCTCACCAGGGACAGGGGGCTCGACGAACTATGGCTACACCTTC
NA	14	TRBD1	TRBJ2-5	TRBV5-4	CASSTGTEQETQYF	TGTGCCAGCAGCACAGGGACAGAGCAAGAGACCCAGTACTTC
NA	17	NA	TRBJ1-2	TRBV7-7	CASSGSLMRTANYGYTF	TGTGCTAGCAGCGGCTCGTTGATGCGGACAGCTAACTATGGCTACACCTTC
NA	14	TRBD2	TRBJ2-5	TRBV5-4	CASHTSGGEETQYF	TGTGCCAGCCACACGAGCGGGGGGGAGGAGACCCAGTACTTC
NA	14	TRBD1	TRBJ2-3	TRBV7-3	CASSLNRGPDTQYF	TGTGCCAGCAGCTTAAACAGGGGGCCAGATACGCAGTATTTT
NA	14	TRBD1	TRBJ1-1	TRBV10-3	CAISPGQANTEAFF	TGTGCCATCAGCCCCGGACAGGCGAACACTGAAGCTTTCTTT
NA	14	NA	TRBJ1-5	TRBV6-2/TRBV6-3	CASTYQGNNQPQHF	TGTGCCAGCACTTACCAGGGTAACAATCAGCCCCAGCATTTT
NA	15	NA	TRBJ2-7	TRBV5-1	CASSFLTGLSYEQYF	TGCGCCAGCAGCTTCCTAACAGGGTTATCCTACGAGCAGTACTTC
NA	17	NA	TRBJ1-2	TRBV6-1	CASSEEVGRSRNYGYTF	TGTGCCAGCAGTGAAGAGGTGGGGCGCAGTCGTAACTATGGCTACACCTTC
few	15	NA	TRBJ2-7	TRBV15	CATSRAGQGAYEQYF	TGTGCCACCAGCAGGGCAGGCCAGGGTGCCTACGAGCAGTACTTC
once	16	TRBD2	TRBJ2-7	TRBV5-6	CASSESWTSGGNEQYF	TGTGCCAGCAGCGAATCCTGGACTAGCGGGGGGAATGAGCAGTACTTC
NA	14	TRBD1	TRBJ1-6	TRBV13	CASSFGQVNSPLHF	TGTGCCAGCAGCTTCGGACAGGTCAATTCACCCCTCCACTTT
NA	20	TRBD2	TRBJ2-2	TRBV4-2	CASSQRSLPSGGVNTGELFF	TGTGCCAGCAGCCAAAGGTCCCTCCCTAGCGGGGGGGTAAACACCGGGGAGCTGTTTTTT
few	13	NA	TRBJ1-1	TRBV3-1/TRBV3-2	CASSQGGHTEAFF	TGTGCCAGCAGCCAAGGGGGCCACACTGAAGCTTTCTTT
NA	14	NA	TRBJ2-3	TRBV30	CAWSVDRSTDTQYF	TGTGCCTGGAGTGTAGACAGAAGCACAGATACGCAGTATTTT
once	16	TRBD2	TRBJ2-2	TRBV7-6	CASSKPSGGFTGELFF	TGTGCCAGCAGCAAACCTAGCGGGGGTTTCACCGGGGAGCTGTTTTTT
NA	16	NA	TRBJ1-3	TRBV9	CASSVAARDSDSTIYF	TGTGCCAGCAGCGTAGCCGCCAGAGACAGCGACTCCACCATATATTTT
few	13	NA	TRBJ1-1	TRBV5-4	CASSLGAGSVSFF	TGTGCCAGCAGCTTGGGGGCTGGGTCAGTGTCTTTCTTT
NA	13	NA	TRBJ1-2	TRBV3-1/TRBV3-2	CASSQKGGGGYTF	TGTGCCAGCAGCCAAAAAGGAGGCGGTGGCTACACCTTC
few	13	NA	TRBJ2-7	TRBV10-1	CASSGGASYEQYF	TGCGCCAGCAGCGGGGGTGCTTCCTACGAGCAGTACTTC
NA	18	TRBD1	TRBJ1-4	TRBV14	CASSQIRRTGGLNEKLFF	TGTGCCAGCAGCCAGATAAGGCGGACAGGGGGCCTTAATGAAAAACTGTTTTTT
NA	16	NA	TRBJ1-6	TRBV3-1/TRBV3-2	CASSQDQGRNYSPLHF	TGTGCCAGCAGCCAAGATCAGGGCAGGAATTATTCACCCCTCCACTTT
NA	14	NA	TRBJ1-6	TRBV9	CASSPARDNSPLHF	TGTGCCAGCAGCCCCGCGAGGGATAATTCACCCCTCCACTTT
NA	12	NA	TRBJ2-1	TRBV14	CASSQQLNEQFF	TGTGCCAGCAGCCAACAACTAAATGAGCAGTTCTTC